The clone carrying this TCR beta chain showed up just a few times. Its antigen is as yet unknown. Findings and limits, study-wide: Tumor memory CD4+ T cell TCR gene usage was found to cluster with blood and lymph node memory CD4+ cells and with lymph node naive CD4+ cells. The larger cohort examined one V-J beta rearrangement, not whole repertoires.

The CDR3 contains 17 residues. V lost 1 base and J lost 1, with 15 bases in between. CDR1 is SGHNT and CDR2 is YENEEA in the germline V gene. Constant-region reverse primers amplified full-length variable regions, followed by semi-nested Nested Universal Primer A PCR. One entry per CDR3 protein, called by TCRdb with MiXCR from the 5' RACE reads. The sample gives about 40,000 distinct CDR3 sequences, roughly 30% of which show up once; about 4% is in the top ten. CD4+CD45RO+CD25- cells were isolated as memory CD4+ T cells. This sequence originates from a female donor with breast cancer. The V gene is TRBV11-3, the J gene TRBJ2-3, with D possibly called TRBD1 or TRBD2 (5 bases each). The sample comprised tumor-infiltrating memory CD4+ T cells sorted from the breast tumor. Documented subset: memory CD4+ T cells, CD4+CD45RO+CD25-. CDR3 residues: CASSLGAGWTGTDTQYF. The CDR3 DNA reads TGTGCCAGCAGCTTAGGAGCAGGGTGGACTGGCACAGATACGCAGTATTTT.